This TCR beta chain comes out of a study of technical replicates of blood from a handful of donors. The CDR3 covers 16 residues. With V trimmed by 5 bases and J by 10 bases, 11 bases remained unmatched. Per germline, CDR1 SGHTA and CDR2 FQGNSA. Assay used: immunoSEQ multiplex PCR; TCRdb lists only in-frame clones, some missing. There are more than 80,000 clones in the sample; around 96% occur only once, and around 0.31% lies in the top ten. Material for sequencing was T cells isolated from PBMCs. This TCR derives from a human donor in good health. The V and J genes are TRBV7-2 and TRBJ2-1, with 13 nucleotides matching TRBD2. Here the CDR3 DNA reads TGTGCCAGCAGCAGCGGACTAGCGGGAGTTCTTGGAGAGCAGTTCTTC. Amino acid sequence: CASSSGLAGVLGEQFF.